The 17 T cell receptor beta chains in this list originate from one sample, sequenced in a study of T cells expressing NK-cell markers. TCRdb reworked the 5' RACE reads into one entry per CDR3 protein, no DNA. The table for this sample gives more than 400,000 distinct CDR3 sequences. Sample: blood T cells: a sorted CD56 or NKG2C T cell subset, CD4+ or CD8+ T cells, or bulk PBMC T cells (not recorded which). The receptors were gathered from a woman aged 18 to 75 in good health.

The genes are TRBV20-1 and TRBJ2-3. This CDR3 comprises 13 residues. The V gene's germline CDR1 is DFQATT and CDR2 SNEGSKA (reference sequence). CDR3 amino acids: CSARVPDYGSQYF.

The rearrangement links TRBV4-3 to TRBJ1-1. Germline CDR1 LGHNA, CDR2 YSLEER. This CDR3 is built from 14 residues. The CDR3 protein is CASSQDGENTEAFF.

The chain joins TRBV7-2 to TRBJ1-4; the D gene TCRdb calls, TRBD1, cannot be checked with no DNA. Germline loops: CDR1 SGHTA, CDR2 FQGNSA. The CDR3 spans 15 residues. The CDR3 region is CASSLDPDNYEKLFF.

The chain recombines TRBV4-2 with TRBJ2-1; the D call of TRBD2 rests on TCRdb alone, since no DNA is present to check it. This CDR3 is 16 amino acids long. Germline CDR1 is LGHNA and CDR2 is YNFKEQ. CDR3: CASSQAAGPRGDEQFF.

This chain connects TRBV7-9 to TRBJ2-7; TCRdb's assignment of TRBD1 cannot be checked, as there is no DNA. Per germline, CDR1 SEHNR and CDR2 FQNEAQ (reference sequence). There are 15 residues in the CDR3. The CDR3 spells CASSYRDRGLEEQYF.

The rearrangement joins TRBV5-1 to TRBJ2-3; there is no DNA to check the TCRdb D call of TRBD1. CDR3 size: 14 residues. Germline V gene sequence: CDR1 SGHRS, CDR2 YFSETQ. CDR3 in amino acids: CASRTGDVTDTQYF.

The V call is TRBV3-1, the J call TRBJ2-2; TCRdb designates TRBD2, a call that cannot be tested without DNA. This CDR3 is built from 18 residues. CDR1 is LGHDT and CDR2 is YNNKEL in the germline V gene (reference sequence). CDR3: CASSQVGLAGASTGELFF.

This rearrangement joins TRBV18 to TRBJ1-3. The CDR3 extends over 17 amino acids. Germline CDR1 and CDR2: KGHSH and LQKENI. The CDR3 protein is CASSPYLPGSKENTIYF.

The V call is TRBV29-1, the J call TRBJ1-2; TCRdb's D call, TRBD1, is unchecked because there is no DNA. CDR3 length: 13 amino acids. Germline CDR1 reads SQVTM; CDR2 reads ANQGSEA. The CDR3 reads CSVAETGPYGYTF.

The rearrangement links TRBV27 to TRBJ2-3; the TRBD2 assignment by TCRdb is unverifiable without DNA. The CDR3 is 17 amino acids. Germline V lookup: CDR1 MNHEY, CDR2 SMNVEV (reference sequence). The CDR3 sequence is CASSSPPGLAGVATQYF.

The CDR3 loop reads CSVGEVSNQPQHF. This chain joins TRBV29-1 and TRBJ1-5. Germline V gene lookup returns CDR1 SQVTM and CDR2 ANQGSEA. The CDR3 has 13 residues. The entire variable domain, with the rest obtained from reference TRBV29-1 and TRBJ1-5, is as follows: SAVISQKPSRDICQRGTSLTIQCQVDSQVTMMFWYRQQPGQSLTLIATANQGSEATYESGFVIDKFPISRPNLTFSTLTVSNMSPEDSSIYLCSVGEVSNQPQHFGDGTRLSIL.

The V call is TRBV12-3 or TRBV12-4, the J call TRBJ2-3; TCRdb indicates TRBD1, and absent DNA this call remains unverified. This CDR3 is built from 16 residues. Here the CDR3 reads CASSLGLQGRTDTQYF.

This chain connects TRBV20-1 to TRBJ2-5; no DNA is available, so the TRBD2 call from TCRdb remains unchecked. The CDR3 loop spans 17 amino acids. Germline loops: CDR1 DFQATT, CDR2 SNEGSKA (reference sequence). CDR3 amino acids: CSASVGLAGGPEETQYF.

This chain joins TRBV6-2 or TRBV6-3 and TRBJ1-1. CDR3 length equals 15 residues. Germline V gives CDR1 MNHEY, CDR2 SVGEGT. The CDR3 spells CASSYSWGGNTEAFF.

The chain carries TRBV5-6 and TRBJ2-5. Germline-derived CDR1 and CDR2 are SGHDT and YYEEEE. CDR3 length: 12 residues. CDR3: CASSLIEETQYF.

The J gene is TRBJ2-3, the V gene TRBV5-6; TCRdb calls TRBD1, which cannot be checked without DNA. This CDR3 is built from 17 residues. Looked up from germline, CDR1 is SGHDT and CDR2 is YYEEEE. The CDR3 here is CASSPPVSGGGTDTQYF.

This chain joins TRBV30 and TRBJ2-5. CDR1 and CDR2 from the germline V gene are GTSNPN and SVGIG (reference sequence). The CDR3 sequence is 13 residues long. CDR3 in amino acids: CAWSPRVRETQYF.